This T cell receptor beta chain was documented in a study of cytomegalovirus exposure and HLA in healthy donors. Trimming removed 1 base at V and 7 bases at J, with 13 bases between. The length of the CDR3 is 15 residues. CDR1 KGHSH and CDR2 LQKENI come from the germline V gene. 60 Vbeta and 13 Jbeta primers were used in PCR. Libraries were prepared by immunoSEQ multiplex PCR; TCRdb keeps only in-frame clonotypes and omits some of them. The sample has tens of thousands of clones, 67% seen once. With regard to this clone: Its antigen is not identified.

The study's findings and limits: The study put roughly 160 TCR beta chains on its list as cytomegalovirus-associated.

This sequence originates from a man aged 25-45 years in good health and CMV-seronegative. This chain joins TRBV18 and TRBJ1-4, with D uncertain. Sample: PBMCs. The CDR3 DNA follows: TGTGCCAGCTCACCACAACCGCTGGTAGTTGAAAAACTGTTTTTT. Encoded protein: CASSPQPLVVEKLFF.